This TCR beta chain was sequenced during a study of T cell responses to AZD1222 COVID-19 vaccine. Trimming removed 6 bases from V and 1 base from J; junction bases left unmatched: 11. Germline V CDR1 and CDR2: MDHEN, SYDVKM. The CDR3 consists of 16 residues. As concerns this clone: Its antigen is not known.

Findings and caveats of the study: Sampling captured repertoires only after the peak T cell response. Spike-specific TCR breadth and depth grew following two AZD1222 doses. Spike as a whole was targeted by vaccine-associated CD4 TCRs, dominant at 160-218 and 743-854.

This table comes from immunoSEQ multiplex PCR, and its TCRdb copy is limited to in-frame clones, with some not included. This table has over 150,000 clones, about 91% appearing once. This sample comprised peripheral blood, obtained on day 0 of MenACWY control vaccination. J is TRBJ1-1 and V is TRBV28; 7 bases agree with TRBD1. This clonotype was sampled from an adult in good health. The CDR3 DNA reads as TGTGCCAGCAGCATCCGGTCAGGGGGGCAGAACACTGAAGCTTTCTTT. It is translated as CASSIRSGGQNTEAFF.